Reported below is one TCR beta chain. The source of the sample is a study of CD8+ T cells in alopecia areata. Trimming removed 3 bases at V and 3 bases at J, with 12 bases between. The CDR3 contains 14 residues. CDR1 is SGHDN, CDR2 FVKESK, per germline. Sequencing templates came from extracted RNA that was reverse transcribed into cDNA. Clones were read by immunoSEQ multiplex PCR, and TCRdb kept only the in-frame ones, dropping some. This table has about 180,000 clones, around 64% appearing once. This chain joins TRBV14 and TRBJ2-7; either TRBD1 or TRBD2 may supply D (6 bases each). This sample comprised CD8+ T cells sorted from blood, obtained at week 0. The source of this sequence is a human donor with alopecia areata. Here the CDR3 reads CASSQEGHFYEQYF. Written as DNA, the CDR3 is TGTGCCAGCAGCCAGGAGGGACACTTCTACGAGCAGTACTTC. The full variable domain, completed using reference TRBV14 and TRBJ2-7, is EAGVTQFPSHSVIEKGQTVTLRCDPISGHDNLYWYRRVMGKEIKFLLHFVKESKQDESGMPNNRFLAERTGGTYSTLKVQPAELEDSGVYFCASSQEGHFYEQYFGPGTRLTVT.